Included here is one T cell receptor beta chain sequence, with context. This specimen belongs to a study of blood T cell repertoires in COVID-19. The overall study: Donors in the United States, Italy and Spain gave samples during acute or convalescent COVID-19. PBMCs, B-cell-depleted T cells, or T cells provided the cDNA or gDNA that made up the material.

Method: immunoSEQ multiplex PCR; TCRdb's copy keeps in-frame clones and lacks some. The sample lists a few hundred thousand clones; roughly 90% were seen once. Participants reported their clinical history, and cohort assignment relied on those reports. The TCR was taken from a woman between 18 and 29 years old with acute COVID-19. What was sequenced was PBMCs or T cells enriched from blood (not recorded which).

CDR3 protein: CASSLVQGSNQPQHF. CDR3 coding DNA: TGTGCCAGCAGCTTAGTCCAGGGTTCCAATCAGCCCCAGCATTTT. The chain uses TRBV7-2 and TRBJ1-5; perhaps TRBD1 as D (5 bases). The CDR3 has 15 amino acids. Trimming pared 1 base from V and 3 bases from J, leaving 10 bases between. CDR1 is SGHTA, CDR2 FQGNSA, per germline.